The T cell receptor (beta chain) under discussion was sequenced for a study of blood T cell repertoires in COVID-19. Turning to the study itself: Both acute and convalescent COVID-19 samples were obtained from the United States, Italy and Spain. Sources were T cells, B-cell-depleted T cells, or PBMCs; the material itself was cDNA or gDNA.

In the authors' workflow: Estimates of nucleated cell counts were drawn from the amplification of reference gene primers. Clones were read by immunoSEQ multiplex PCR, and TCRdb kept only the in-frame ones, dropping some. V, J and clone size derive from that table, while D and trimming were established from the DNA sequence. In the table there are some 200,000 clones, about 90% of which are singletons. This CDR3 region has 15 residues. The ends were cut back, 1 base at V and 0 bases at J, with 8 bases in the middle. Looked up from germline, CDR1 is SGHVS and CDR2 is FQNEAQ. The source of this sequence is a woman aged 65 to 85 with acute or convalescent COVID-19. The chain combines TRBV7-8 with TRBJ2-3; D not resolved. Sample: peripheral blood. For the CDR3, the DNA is TGTGCCAGCAGCTTAGACGGAGCTAGCACAGATACGCAGTATTTT. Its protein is CASSLDGASTDTQYF. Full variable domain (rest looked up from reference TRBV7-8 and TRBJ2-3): GAGVSQSPRYKVAKRGQDVALRCDPISGHVSLFWYQQALGQGPEFLTYFQNEAQLDKSGLPSDRFFAERPEGSVSTLKIQRTQQEDSAVYLCASSLDGASTDTQYFGPGTRLTVL.